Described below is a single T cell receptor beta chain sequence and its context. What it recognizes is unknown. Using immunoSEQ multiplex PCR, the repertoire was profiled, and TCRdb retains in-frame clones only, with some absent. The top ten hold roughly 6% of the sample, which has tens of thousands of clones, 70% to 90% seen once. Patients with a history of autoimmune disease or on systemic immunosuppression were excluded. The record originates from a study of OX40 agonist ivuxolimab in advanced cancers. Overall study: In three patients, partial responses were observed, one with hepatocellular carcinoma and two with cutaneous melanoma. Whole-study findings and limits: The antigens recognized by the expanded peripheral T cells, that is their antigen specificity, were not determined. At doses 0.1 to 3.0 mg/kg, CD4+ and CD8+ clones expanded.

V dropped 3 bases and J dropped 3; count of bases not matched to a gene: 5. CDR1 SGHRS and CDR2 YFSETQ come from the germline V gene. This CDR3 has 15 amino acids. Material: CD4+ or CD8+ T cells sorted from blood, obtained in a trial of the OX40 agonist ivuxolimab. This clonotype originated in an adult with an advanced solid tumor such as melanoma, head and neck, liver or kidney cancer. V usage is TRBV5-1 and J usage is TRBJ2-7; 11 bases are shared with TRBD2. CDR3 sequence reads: CASSSVAGGIYEQYF. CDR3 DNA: TGCGCCAGCAGCTCAGTAGCGGGGGGGATCTACGAGCAGTACTTC.